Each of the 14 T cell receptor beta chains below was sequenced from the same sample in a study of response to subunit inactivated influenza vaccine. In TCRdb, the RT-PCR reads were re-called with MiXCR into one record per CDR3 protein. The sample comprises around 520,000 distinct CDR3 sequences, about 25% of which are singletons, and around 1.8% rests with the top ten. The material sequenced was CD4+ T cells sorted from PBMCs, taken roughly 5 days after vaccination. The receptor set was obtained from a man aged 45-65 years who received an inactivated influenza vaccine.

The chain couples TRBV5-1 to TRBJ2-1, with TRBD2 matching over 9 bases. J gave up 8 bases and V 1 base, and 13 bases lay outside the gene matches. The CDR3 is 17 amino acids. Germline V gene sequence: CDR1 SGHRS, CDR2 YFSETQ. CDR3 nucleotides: TGCGCCAGCAGCTTGATAGCGGGGGAGATACACCCCCATGAGCAGTTCTTC. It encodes CASSLIAGEIHPHEQFF.

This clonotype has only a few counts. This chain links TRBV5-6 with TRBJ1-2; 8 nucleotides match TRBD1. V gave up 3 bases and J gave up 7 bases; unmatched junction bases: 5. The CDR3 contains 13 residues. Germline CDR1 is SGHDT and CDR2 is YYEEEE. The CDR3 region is CASSSDRAGGYTF. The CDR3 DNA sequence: TGTGCCAGCAGCTCGGACAGGGCGGGTGGCTACACCTTC.

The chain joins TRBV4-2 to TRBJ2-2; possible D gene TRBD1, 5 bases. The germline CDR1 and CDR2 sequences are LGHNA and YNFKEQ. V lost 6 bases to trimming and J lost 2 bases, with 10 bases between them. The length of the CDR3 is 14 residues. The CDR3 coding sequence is TGTGCCAGCAGGACAGAGTTAAACACCGGGGAGCTGTTTTTT. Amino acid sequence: CASRTELNTGELFF.

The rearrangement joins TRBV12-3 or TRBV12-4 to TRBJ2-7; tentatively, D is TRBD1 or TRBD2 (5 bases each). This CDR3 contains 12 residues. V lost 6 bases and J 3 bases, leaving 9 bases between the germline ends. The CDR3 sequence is CASRGDLYEQYF. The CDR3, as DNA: TGTGCCAGCAGGGGGGATCTCTACGAGCAGTACTTC.

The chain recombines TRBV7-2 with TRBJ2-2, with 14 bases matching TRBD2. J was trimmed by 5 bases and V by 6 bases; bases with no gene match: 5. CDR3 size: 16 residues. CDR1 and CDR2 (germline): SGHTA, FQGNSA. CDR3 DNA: TGTGCCAGCAGGACTAGCGGGAGGGTAAAGACCGGGGAGCTGTTTTTT. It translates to CASRTSGRVKTGELFF.

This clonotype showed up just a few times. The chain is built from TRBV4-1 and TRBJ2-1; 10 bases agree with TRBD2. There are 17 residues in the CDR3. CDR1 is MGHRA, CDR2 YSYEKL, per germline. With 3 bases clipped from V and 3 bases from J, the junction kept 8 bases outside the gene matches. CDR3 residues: CASSQDLQRGGYNEQFF. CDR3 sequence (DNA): TGCGCCAGCAGCCAGGACCTCCAGCGGGGGGGCTACAATGAGCAGTTCTTC.

The CDR3 sequence is CAISGQAGGSYNEQFF. CDR3 coding DNA: TGTGCCATCAGTGGTCAAGCGGGAGGATCCTACAATGAGCAGTTCTTC. V and J are TRBV10-3 and TRBJ2-1; 9 nucleotides match TRBD2. V lost 4 bases, J lost 1 base, and 5 bases stayed unmatched. Germline loops: CDR1 ENHRY, CDR2 SYGVKD. The CDR3 consists of 16 residues.

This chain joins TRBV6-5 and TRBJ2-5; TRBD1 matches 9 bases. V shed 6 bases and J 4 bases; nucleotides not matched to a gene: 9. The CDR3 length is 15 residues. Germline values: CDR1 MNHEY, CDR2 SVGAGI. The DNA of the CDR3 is TGTGCCAGCAGCTATGGGACAGGGTTGGGAGAGACCCAGTACTTC. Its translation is CASSYGTGLGETQYF.

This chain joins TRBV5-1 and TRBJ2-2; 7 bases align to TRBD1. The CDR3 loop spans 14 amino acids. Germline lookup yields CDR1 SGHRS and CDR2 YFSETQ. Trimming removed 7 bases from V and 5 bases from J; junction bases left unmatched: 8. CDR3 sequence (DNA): TGCGCCAGCCCGAGCTCAGGGGGTACCGGGGAGCTGTTTTTT. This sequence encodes CASPSSGGTGELFF.

CDR3 sequence reads: CASSNQVNTEAFF. The CDR3 DNA reads TGTGCCAGCAGTAACCAGGTTAACACTGAAGCTTTCTTT. V gene TRBV6-5 combines with J gene TRBJ1-1; no firm D call. The CDR3 runs to 13 residues. From germline, CDR1 is MNHEY and CDR2 SVGAGI. V lost 5 bases to trimming and J lost 2 bases, with 9 bases between them.

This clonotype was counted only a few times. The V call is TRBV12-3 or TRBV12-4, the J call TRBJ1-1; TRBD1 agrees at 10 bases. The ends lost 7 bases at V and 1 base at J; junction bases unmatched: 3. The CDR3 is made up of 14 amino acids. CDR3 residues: CASTRTGGNTEAFF. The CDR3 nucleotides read TGTGCCAGCACCAGGACAGGGGGGAACACTGAAGCTTTCTTT.

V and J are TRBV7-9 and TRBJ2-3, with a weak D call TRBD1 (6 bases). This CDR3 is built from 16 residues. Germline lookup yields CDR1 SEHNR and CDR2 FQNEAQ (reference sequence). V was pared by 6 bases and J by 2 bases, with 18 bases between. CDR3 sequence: CASSPTGISSTDTQYF. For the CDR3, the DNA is TGTGCCAGCAGTCCTACAGGGATAAGTTCCACAGATACGCAGTATTTT.

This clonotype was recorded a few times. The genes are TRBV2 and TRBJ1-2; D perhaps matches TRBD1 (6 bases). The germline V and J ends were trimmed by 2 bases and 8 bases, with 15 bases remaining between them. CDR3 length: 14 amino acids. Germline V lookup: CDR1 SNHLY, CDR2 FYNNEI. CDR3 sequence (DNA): TGTGCCAGCAGTGAATCCCAGGGGATGAGGGGCTACACCTTC. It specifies CASSESQGMRGYTF.

CDR3 sequence (DNA): TGCAGTGCTAGAGATCAACGGGACAGCGCCAGGTTAGGGAAAGGGGGGAATTCACCCCTCCACTTT. The encoded protein is CSARDQRDSARLGKGGNSPLHF. The J gene is TRBJ1-6, the V gene TRBV20-1; TRBD1 matches at 7 bases. Germline CDR1 DFQATT, CDR2 SNEGSKA (reference sequence). With 0 bases clipped from V and 7 bases from J, the junction kept 27 bases outside the gene matches. The CDR3 runs 22 residues.